Included here is one T cell receptor beta chain sequence, with context. The junction differs from germline at one of its ends, possibly a read error. This record belongs to a study of blood T cell repertoires in COVID-19. Only in-frame clones appear in the TCRdb table, and some are missing; sequencing was by immunoSEQ multiplex PCR. Among tens of thousands of clones listed, around 90% were seen once. There are 15 residues in the CDR3. Germline CDR1 is SSHAT and CDR2 is FNYEAQ (reference sequence). The origin of this receptor is a human donor in a cohort sampled during active COVID-19. This chain connects TRBV7-7 to TRBJ2-5, with TRBD2 as a possible D gene (5 bases). Sequencing input: peripheral blood. The CDR3 loop is CASSLEASPQETQYF. For the CDR3, the DNA is TGTGCTAGCAGCTTAGAAGCTAGCCCACAAGAGACCCAGTACTTC.